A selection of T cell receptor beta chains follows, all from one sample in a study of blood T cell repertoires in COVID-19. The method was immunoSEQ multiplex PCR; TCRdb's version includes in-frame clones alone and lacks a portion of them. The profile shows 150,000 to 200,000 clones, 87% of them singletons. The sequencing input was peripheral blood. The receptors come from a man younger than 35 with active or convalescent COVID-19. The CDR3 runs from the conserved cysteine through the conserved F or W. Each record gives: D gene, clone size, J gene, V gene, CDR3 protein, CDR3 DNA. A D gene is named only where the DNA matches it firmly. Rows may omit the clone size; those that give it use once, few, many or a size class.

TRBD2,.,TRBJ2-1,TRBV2,CASRGGLAQEQFF,TGTGCCAGCAGGGGCGGACTAGCTCAAGAGCAGTTCTTC
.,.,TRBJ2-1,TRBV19,CASSTRGNDEQFF,TGTGCCAGTAGTACCCGAGGGAACGATGAGCAGTTCTTC
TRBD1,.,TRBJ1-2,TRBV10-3,CAIRGDGQGSYTF,TGTGCCATCAGGGGGGATGGACAGGGTAGCTACACCTTC
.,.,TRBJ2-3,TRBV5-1,CASSGWAGFADTQYF,TGCGCCAGCAGCGGGTGGGCAGGGTTCGCAGATACGCAGTATTTT
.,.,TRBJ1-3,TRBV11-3,CASSQREAPGNTIYF,TGTGCCAGCAGCCAGAGGGAGGCCCCTGGAAACACCATATATTTT
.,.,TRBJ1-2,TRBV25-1,CASSVSLQDGYTF,TGTGCCAGCAGTGTCAGTTTACAGGATGGCTACACCTTC
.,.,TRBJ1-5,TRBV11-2,CASSLAGSNQPQHF,TGTGCCAGCAGCCTCGCAGGTAGCAATCAGCCCCAGCATTTT
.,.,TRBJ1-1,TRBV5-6,CASSLLGGGSGKAFF,TGTGCCAGCAGCTTGTTGGGTGGCGGGTCGGGCAAAGCTTTCTTT
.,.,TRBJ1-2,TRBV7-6,CASSLAAQGPGYTF,TGTGCCAGCAGCTTAGCGGCGCAGGGTCCTGGCTACACCTTC
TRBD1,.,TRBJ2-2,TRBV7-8,CASSPRGFSTGELFF,TGTGCCAGCAGTCCCAGGGGGTTTAGCACCGGGGAGCTGTTTTTT
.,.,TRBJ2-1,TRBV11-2,CASSPQFSSGNEQFF,TGTGCCAGCAGCCCGCAGTTCAGCTCAGGCAATGAGCAGTTCTTC
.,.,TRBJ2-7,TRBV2,CASRDNYEQYF,TGTGCCAGCAGGGACAACTACGAGCAGTACTTC
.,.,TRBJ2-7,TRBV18,CASSPAQGPLYEQYF,TGTGCCAGCTCACCAGCGCAGGGGCCCCTGTACGAGCAGTACTTC
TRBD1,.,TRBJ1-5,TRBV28,CASSLRTGSDNQPQHF,TGTGCCAGCAGCTTAAGGACAGGGAGCGACAATCAGCCCCAGCATTTT
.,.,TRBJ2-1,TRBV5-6,CASSSLVQVGEQFF,TGTGCCAGCAGCTCCCTCGTCCAGGTCGGTGAGCAGTTCTTC
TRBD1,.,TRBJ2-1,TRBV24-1,CATSDWDRSYNEQFF,TGTGCCACCAGTGATTGGGACAGGTCCTACAATGAGCAGTTCTTC
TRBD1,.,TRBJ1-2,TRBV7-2,CASSLDRDRGSADYGYTF,TGTGCCAGCAGCTTAGACCGGGACAGGGGCTCCGCGGACTATGGCTACACCTTC
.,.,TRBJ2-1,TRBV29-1,CSYESGENEQFF,TGCAGCTATGAGTCGGGGGAGAATGAGCAGTTCTTC
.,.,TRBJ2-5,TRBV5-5,CASSSSEAQETQYF,TGTGCCAGCAGCTCCTCGGAGGCCCAAGAGACCCAGTACTTC
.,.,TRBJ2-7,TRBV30,CAWTPGWNEQYF,TGTGCCTGGACCCCAGGGTGGAACGAGCAGTACTTC
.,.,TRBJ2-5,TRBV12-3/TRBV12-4,CASTPGESKTQYF,TGTGCCAGCACTCCGGGAGAGAGTAAGACCCAGTACTTC
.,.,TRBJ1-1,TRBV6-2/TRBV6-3,CASSYIAEVNTEAFF,TGTGCCAGCAGTTACATCGCAGAAGTGAACACTGAAGCTTTCTTT
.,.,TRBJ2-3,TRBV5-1,CASSFEASTDTQYF,TGCGCCAGCAGCTTCGAGGCTAGCACAGATACGCAGTATTTT
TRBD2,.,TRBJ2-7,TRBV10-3,CAISESGRTNEQYF,TGTGCCATCAGTGAGAGCGGGAGAACCAACGAGCAGTACTTC
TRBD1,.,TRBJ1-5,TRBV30,CAWSVRQGGNQPQHF,TGTGCCTGGAGTGTACGACAGGGGGGCAATCAGCCCCAGCATTTT
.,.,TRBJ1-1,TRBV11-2,CASSFNQGPEAFF,TGTGCCAGCAGCTTTAATCAGGGCCCTGAAGCTTTCTTT
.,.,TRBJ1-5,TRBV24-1,CATSDAGGYNQPQHF,TGTGCCACCAGTGATGCCGGGGGATACAATCAGCCCCAGCATTTT
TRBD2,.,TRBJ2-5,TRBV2,CASREGTSGGTQYF,TGTGCCAGCAGGGAAGGGACTAGCGGGGGGACCCAGTACTTC
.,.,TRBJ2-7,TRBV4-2,CASSQGRREQYF,TGTGCCAGCAGCCAAGGCCGGCGGGAGCAGTACTTC
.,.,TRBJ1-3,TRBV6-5,CASSYSIQGGNTIYF,TGTGCCAGCAGTTACTCGATTCAGGGCGGAAACACCATATATTTT
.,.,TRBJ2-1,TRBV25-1,CASSEYSYREMKFF,TGTGCCAGCAGTGAATACTCATATCGGGAAATGAAGTTCTTC
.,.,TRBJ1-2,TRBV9,CASSVGWASNYGYTF,TGTGCCAGCAGCGTAGGTTGGGCATCTAACTATGGCTACACCTTC
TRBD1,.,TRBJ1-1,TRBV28,CASKGGTGLAFF,TGTGCCAGCAAGGGCGGGACAGGGTTGGCTTTCTTT
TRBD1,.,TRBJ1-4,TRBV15,CATSRKLGQANEKLFF,TGTGCCACCAGCAGAAAACTGGGACAGGCAAATGAAAAACTGTTTTTT
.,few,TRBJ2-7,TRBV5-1,CASSFGGGTEQYF,TGCGCCAGCAGCTTTGGGGGAGGCACCGAGCAGTACTTC
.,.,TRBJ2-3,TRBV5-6,CASSLLGVPSHTDTQYF,TGTGCCAGCAGCTTGTTAGGGGTTCCCTCACACACAGATACGCAGTATTTT
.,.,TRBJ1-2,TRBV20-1,CSASYQEGYTF,TGCAGTGCTAGTTACCAAGAGGGCTACACCTTC
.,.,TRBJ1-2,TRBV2,CASSGPGGLDGYTF,TGTGCCAGCAGTGGACCGGGGGGACTGGATGGCTACACCTTC
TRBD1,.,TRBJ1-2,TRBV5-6,CASTWGSGGWGYTF,TGTGCCAGCACCTGGGGGTCAGGGGGCTGGGGCTACACCTTC
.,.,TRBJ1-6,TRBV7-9,CASSQNSPLHF,TGTGCCAGCAGCCAAAATTCACCCCTCCACTTT
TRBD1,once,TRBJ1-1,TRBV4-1,CASSPRQGHTEAFF,TGCGCCAGCAGCCCCAGACAGGGTCACACTGAAGCTTTCTTT
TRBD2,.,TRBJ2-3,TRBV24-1,CATSDLAGGSDTQYF,TGTGCCACCAGTGACTTAGCGGGAGGGTCGGATACGCAGTATTTT
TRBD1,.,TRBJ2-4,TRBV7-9,CASSPQDRGAKNIQYF,TGTGCCAGCAGCCCGCAAGACAGGGGAGCCAAAAACATTCAGTACTTC
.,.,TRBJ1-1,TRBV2,CASSLQLNTEAFF,TGTGCCAGCAGTCTTCAACTCAACACTGAAGCTTTCTTT
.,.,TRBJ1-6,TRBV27,CASGQGVDSPLHF,TGTGCCAGCGGACAAGGGGTGGATTCACCCCTCCACTTT
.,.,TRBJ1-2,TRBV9,CASGAGNYGYTF,TGTGCCAGTGGGGCGGGAAACTATGGCTACACCTTC
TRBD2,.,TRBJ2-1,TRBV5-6,CASSPWVGTSGNEQFF,TGTGCCAGCAGCCCCTGGGTCGGGACTAGCGGCAATGAGCAGTTCTTC
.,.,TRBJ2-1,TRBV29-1,CSVLTISYNEQFF,TGCAGCGTTTTGACTATTTCCTACAATGAGCAGTTCTTC
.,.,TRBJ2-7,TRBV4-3,CASSQGSGGVGYEQYF,TGCGCCAGCAGCCAAGGCTCCGGGGGTGTCGGATACGAGCAGTACTTC
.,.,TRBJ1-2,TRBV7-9,CASSSRTENYGYTF,TGTGCCAGCAGCTCCAGGACAGAAAACTATGGCTACACCTTC
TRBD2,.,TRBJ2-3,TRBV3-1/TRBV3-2,CATRGGGEITDTQYF,TGTGCCACCCGGGGCGGGGGAGAGATCACAGATACGCAGTATTTT
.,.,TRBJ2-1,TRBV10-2,CASTETGYSYNEQFF,TGCGCCAGCACAGAAACGGGTTACTCCTACAATGAGCAGTTCTTC